This T cell receptor (beta chain) appears in the sequencing data of a study of blood T cell repertoires in COVID-19. For the study at large: Samples of COVID-19 (acute and convalescent) were obtained from the United States, Italy and Spain. From T cells, B-cell-depleted T cells, or PBMCs came the material, which was cDNA or gDNA.

Here immunoSEQ multiplex PCR was the method, and the copy in TCRdb shows in-frame clones only, minus some. The data contain more than 75,000 clones, almost 90% of them singletons. The CDR3 contains 13 residues. Trimming removed 0 bases from V and 5 bases from J, with 4 bases in between. The V gene's germline CDR1 is KGHDR and CDR2 SFDVKD. The sequenced material came from peripheral blood. The chain joins TRBV24-1 to TRBJ2-1, with D uncertain. The TCR sequence derives from a woman in her seventies with acute or convalescent COVID-19. This chain's CDR3 is CATSDLVNNEQFF. The CDR3 DNA sequence: TGTGCCACCAGTGATTTGGTTAACAATGAGCAGTTCTTC.